This T cell receptor beta chain comes out of a study of blood T cell repertoires in COVID-19. Sequencing used immunoSEQ multiplex PCR; TCRdb keeps in-frame clones, though not all of them. The sample holds fewer than 250,000 clones, roughly 84% seen once. This TCR was sampled from a woman in her 40s who had recovered from COVID-19. Sample: PBMCs or T cells enriched from blood (not recorded which).

CDR3 DNA: TGTGCCAGCAGCCTCGGGCGGGGGCGACAGCCCCAGCATTTT. The encoded protein is CASSLGRGRQPQHF. The V call is TRBV7-9, the J call TRBJ1-5; a possible D gene is TRBD1 (6 bases). Germline CDR1 reads SEHNR; CDR2 reads FQNEAQ (reference sequence). V lost 5 bases and J 7 bases, leaving 15 bases between the germline ends. The CDR3 runs 14 residues. The full variable domain, its missing parts supplied by reference TRBV7-9 and TRBJ1-5, is DTGVSQNPRHKITKRGQNVTFRCDPISEHNRLYWYRQTLGQGPEFLTYFQNEAQLEKSRLLSDRFSAERPKGSFSTLEIQRTEQGDSAMYLCASSLGRGRQPQHFGDGTRLSIL.